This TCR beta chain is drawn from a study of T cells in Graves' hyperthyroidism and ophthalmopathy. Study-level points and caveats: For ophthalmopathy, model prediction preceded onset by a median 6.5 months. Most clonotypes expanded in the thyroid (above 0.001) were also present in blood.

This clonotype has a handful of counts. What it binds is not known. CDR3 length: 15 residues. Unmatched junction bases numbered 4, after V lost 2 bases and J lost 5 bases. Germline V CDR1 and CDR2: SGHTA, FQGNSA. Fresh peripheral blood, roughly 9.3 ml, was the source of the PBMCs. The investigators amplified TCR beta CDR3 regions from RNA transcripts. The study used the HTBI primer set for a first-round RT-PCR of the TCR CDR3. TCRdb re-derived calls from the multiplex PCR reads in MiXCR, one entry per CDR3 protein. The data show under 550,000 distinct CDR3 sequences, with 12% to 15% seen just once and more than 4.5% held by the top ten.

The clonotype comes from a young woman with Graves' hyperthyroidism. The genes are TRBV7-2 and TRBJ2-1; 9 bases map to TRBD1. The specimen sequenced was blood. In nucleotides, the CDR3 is TGTGCCAGCAGCTTATGGCGGGACAGGGACAATGAGCAGTTCTTC. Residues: CASSLWRDRDNEQFF.